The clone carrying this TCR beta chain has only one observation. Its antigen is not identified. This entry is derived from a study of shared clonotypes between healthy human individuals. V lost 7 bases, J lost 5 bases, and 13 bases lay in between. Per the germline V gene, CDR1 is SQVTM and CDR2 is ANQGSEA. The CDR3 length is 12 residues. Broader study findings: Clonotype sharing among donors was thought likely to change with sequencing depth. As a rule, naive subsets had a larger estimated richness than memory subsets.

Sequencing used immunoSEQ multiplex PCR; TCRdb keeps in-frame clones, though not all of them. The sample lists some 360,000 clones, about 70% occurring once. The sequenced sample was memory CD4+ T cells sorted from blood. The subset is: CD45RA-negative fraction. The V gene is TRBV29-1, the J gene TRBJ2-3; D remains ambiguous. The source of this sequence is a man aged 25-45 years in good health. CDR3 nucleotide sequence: TGCAGCGGGGTTTCGGGTGGAGATACGCAGTATTTT. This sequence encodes CSGVSGGDTQYF.